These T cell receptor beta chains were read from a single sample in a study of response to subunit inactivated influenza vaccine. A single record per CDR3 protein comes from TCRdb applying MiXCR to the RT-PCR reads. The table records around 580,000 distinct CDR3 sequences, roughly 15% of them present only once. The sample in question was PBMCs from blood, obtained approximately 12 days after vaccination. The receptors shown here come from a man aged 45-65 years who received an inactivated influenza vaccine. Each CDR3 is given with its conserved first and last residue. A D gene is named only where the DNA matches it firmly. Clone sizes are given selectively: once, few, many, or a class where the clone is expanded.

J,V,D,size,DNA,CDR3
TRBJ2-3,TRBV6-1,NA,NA,TGTGCCAGCAGTGAATCGTATGGCACAGATACGCAGTATTTT,CASSESYGTDTQYF
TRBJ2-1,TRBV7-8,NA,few,TGTGCCAGCAGCTTAGCAGGGTCGGCCCTGAAGGGCGATGAGCAGTTCTTC,CASSLAGSALKGDEQFF
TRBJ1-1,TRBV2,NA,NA,TGTGCCAGCAGTGAATTTCTTGGGGGCGGAGAAGCTTTCTTT,CASSEFLGGGEAFF
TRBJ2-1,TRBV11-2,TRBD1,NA,TGTGCCAGCAGCCCAGGCCAGGGGGCGGATGAGCAGTTCTTC,CASSPGQGADEQFF
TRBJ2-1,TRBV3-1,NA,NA,TGTGCCAGCAGCCTTGGACCGGGACCACAAAACAATGAGCAGTTCTTC,CASSLGPGPQNNEQFF
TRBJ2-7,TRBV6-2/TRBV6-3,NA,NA,TGTGCCAGCAGTTACACGCTTCAGTCCTACGAGCAGTACTTC,CASSYTLQSYEQYF
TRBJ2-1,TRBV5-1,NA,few,TGCGCCAGCAGCTTGGGGGTTCCGGGCAATGAGCAGTTCTTC,CASSLGVPGNEQFF
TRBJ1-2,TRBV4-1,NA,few,TGCGCCAGCAGCCGAAGCGGTGAAATCGGTGGCTACACCTTC,CASSRSGEIGGYTF
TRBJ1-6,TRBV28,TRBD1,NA,TGTGCCAGCAGGTCGGGGACAGGCGGATGGAATTCACCCCTCCACTTT,CASRSGTGGWNSPLHF
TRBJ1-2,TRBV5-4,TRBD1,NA,TGTGCCAGCGCCCGGGACAGGAACTATGGCTACACCTTC,CASARDRNYGYTF
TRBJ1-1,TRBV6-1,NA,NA,TGTGCCAGCAACCCAATCCAGGCAGTGGACACTGAAGCTTTCTTT,CASNPIQAVDTEAFF
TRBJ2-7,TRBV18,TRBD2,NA,TGTGCCAGCTCACCCGGGTCTAGCGGGGAGAGCTCCTACGAGCAGTACTTC,CASSPGSSGESSYEQYF
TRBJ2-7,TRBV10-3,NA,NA,TGTGCCATAGGCGACCAAACCTACGAGCAGTACTTC,CAIGDQTYEQYF
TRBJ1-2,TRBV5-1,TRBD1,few,TGCGCCAGCAGCCACCACCTAGGGGGCGAGGGGGACTATGGCTACACCTTC,CASSHHLGGEGDYGYTF
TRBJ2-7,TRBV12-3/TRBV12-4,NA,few,TGTGCCAGCAGTCTCAACGCCGGCGCCTACGAGCAGTACTTC,CASSLNAGAYEQYF
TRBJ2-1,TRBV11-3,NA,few,TGTGCCAGCAGCCTTAGGGGGAATCGGGAGCAGTTCTTC,CASSLRGNREQFF
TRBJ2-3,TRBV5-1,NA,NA,TGCGCCAGCAGCTTGGCACTCGGACAGTTCGCAGATACGCAGTATTTT,CASSLALGQFADTQYF
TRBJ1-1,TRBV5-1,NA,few,TGCGCCAGCAGCTTACAGGGAGTTGCGGGCGCTTTCTTT,CASSLQGVAGAFF
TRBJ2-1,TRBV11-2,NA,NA,TGTGCCAGCAGCAAAATCCCGGTGGGCGGGGGCCCGAATGAGCAGTTCTTC,CASSKIPVGGGPNEQFF
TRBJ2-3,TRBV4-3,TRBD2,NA,TGCGCCAGCAGCCGCGGGACTAGCGGGGGGGCCACAGATACGCAGTATTTT,CASSRGTSGGATDTQYF
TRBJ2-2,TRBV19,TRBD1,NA,TGTGCCAGTAGTATAGATGACCAAGGACAGGTCCTACCCGGGGAGCTGTTTTTT,CASSIDDQGQVLPGELFF
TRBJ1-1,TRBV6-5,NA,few,TGTGCCAGCAGTTACCGCAGAGGGAACACTGAAGCTTTCTTT,CASSYRRGNTEAFF
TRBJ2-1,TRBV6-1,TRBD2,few,TGTGCCAGCACCTCTATGGGGGGGTTGGGTGAGCAGTTCTTC,CASTSMGGLGEQFF
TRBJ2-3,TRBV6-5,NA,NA,TGTGCCAGCAGTTACTCGTTCGGGGAACCAGATACGCAGTATTTT,CASSYSFGEPDTQYF
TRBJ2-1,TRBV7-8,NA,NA,TGTGCCAGCAGCACCGGGACACACCCCACCAATGAGCAGTCCTTC,CASSTGTHPTNEQSF
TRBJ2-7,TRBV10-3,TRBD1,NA,TGTGCCTTCGCATCCGGGACAGAGAACTCCTACGAGCAGTACTTC,CAFASGTENSYEQYF
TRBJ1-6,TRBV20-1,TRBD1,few,TGCAGTGCTAGAGCGGGACAGGGGGCTGCACCCCTCCACTTT,CSARAGQGAAPLHF
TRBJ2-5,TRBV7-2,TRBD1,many,TGTGCCAGCAGCCCCCGACAGGGGGAAGGAGAGACCCAGTACTTC,CASSPRQGEGETQYF